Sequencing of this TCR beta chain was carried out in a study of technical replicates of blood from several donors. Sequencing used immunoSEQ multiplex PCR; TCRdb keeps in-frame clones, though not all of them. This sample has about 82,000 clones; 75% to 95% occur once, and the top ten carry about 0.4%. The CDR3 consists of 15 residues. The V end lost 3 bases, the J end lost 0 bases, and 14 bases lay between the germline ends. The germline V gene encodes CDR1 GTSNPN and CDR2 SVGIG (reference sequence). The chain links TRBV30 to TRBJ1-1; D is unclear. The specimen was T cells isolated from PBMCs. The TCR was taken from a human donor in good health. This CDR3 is CAWRRKISMNTEAFF. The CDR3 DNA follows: TGTGCCTGGAGGCGGAAGATTTCCATGAACACTGAAGCTTTCTTT.